These 12 T cell receptor beta chains came from one sample sequenced in a study of cytomegalovirus exposure and HLA in healthy donors. Profiling relied on immunoSEQ multiplex PCR, and the TCRdb table lists in-frame clones only, not all of them. Of 150,000 to 200,000 clones detected, about 83% appear once; the ten largest clones hold more than 1.1%. Material: PBMCs. Receptor source: a woman aged 18-29 years in good health and CMV-seronegative.

This rearrangement joins TRBV21-1 to TRBJ2-7; TRBD1, the table's D call, was not compared with the DNA. TRBV21-1 is shown as a pseudogene. There are 16 residues in the CDR3. The CDR3 region has the DNA TGTGCCAGCAGCAAACTCACCCAGGGGGACCTCTACGAGCAGTACTTC. This codes for CASSKLTQGDLYEQYF.

CDR3 loop: CASSPLRGYNSPLHF. The CDR3 region has the DNA TGTGCCAGCAGTCCTCTCCGGGGTTACAATTCACCCCTCCACTTT. This chain connects TRBV6-5 to TRBJ1-6; D gene unclear. The CDR3 covers 15 residues. The ends were cut back, 5 bases at V and 7 bases at J, with 15 bases in the middle. Per germline, CDR1 MNHEY and CDR2 SVGAGI.

V is TRBV6-4 and J is TRBJ1-1, with 9 positions matching TRBD1. Trimming cost V 6 bases and J 5 bases; bases outside gene matches: 7. The CDR3 totals 14 residues. Germline lookup yields CDR1 MRHNA and CDR2 SNTAGT. The CDR3 region has the DNA TGTGCCAGCAGGGCGCCGGGACAGGGAACTGAAGCTTTCTTT. This gives the protein CASRAPGQGTEAFF.

The rearrangement uses TRBV27 and TRBJ1-1; D is unclear. Germline lookup yields CDR1 MNHEY and CDR2 SMNVEV (reference sequence). V shed 4 bases and J shed 1 base, with 19 bases lying between them. The CDR3 has 17 residues. The CDR3 sequence: CASSYGRNRGRNTEAFF. CDR3 nucleotides: TGTGCCAGCAGTTACGGCAGAAACCGGGGTCGGAACACTGAAGCTTTCTTT.

CDR3 sequence reads: CASSPGLLGEQYF. The CDR3 region has the DNA TGTGCCAGCAGTCCGGGACTCCTTGGCGAGCAGTACTTC. V gene TRBV6-6 combines with J gene TRBJ2-7; tentative D call: TRBD2 (6 bases). The V gene's germline CDR1 is MNHNY and CDR2 SVGAGI (reference sequence). Trimming took 5 bases from V and 6 from J, leaving 14 bases between them. The CDR3 has 13 residues.

V is TRBV6-5 and J is TRBJ2-1; no firm D call. CDR1 is MNHEY, CDR2 SVGAGI, per germline. The CDR3 covers 13 residues. With 2 bases removed from V and 9 bases from J, the gap between germline ends came to 11 bases. CDR3 in amino acids: CASSYTKWSEQFF. In DNA, the CDR3 is TGTGCCAGCAGTTACACTAAGTGGTCTGAGCAGTTCTTC.

V and J are TRBV11-1 and TRBJ2-3; D gene uncertain. Trimming pared 8 bases from V and 1 base from J, leaving 10 bases between. Germline assignment: CDR1 SGHAT and CDR2 FQDESV (reference sequence). The CDR3 covers 13 residues. This CDR3 reads CASLLRGTDTQYF. The CDR3 DNA reads TGTGCCAGCCTTTTACGGGGCACAGATACGCAGTATTTT.

The chain links TRBV9 to TRBJ1-1; TRBD1 is a possible D gene (6 bases). The CDR3 is 14 amino acids. Germline loops: CDR1 SGDLS, CDR2 YYNGEE. The V end was cut by 2 bases, the J end by 6 bases, with 14 bases between. The CDR3: CASSVRGVGAEAFF. CDR3 nucleotide sequence: TGTGCCAGCAGCGTCAGGGGAGTGGGGGCTGAAGCTTTCTTT.

The rearrangement uses TRBV9 and TRBJ1-1; no clear D gene. From germline, CDR1 is SGDLS and CDR2 YYNGEE. This CDR3 region has 14 residues. Between the trimmed V and J ends, which lost 5 bases and 3 bases, there was a span of 14 bases. The CDR3: CASRGEGPYTEAFF. CDR3 sequence (DNA): TGTGCCAGCAGGGGAGAAGGGCCTTACACTGAAGCTTTCTTT.

V gene TRBV30 combines with J gene TRBJ2-7; the D gene is possibly TRBD1 (5 bases). Trimming took 3 bases from V and 1 from J, leaving 10 bases between them. There are 13 residues in the CDR3. The germline gives CDR1 GTSNPN, CDR2 SVGIG (reference sequence). This CDR3 reads CAWRAPGSYEQYF. The CDR3 region has the DNA TGTGCCTGGAGGGCCCCAGGGTCCTACGAGCAGTACTTC.

The rearrangement joins TRBV5-1 to TRBJ2-1; 7 positions match TRBD1. J gave up 9 bases and V 7 bases, and 10 bases lay outside the gene matches. This CDR3 contains 13 residues. Germline lookup yields CDR1 SGHRS and CDR2 YFSETQ. The CDR3 reads CASGHDRVGEQFF. CDR3 DNA sequence: TGCGCCAGCGGCCACGACAGGGTGGGTGAGCAGTTCTTC.

The rearrangement links TRBV6-1 to TRBJ1-4; 9 nucleotides match TRBD1. This CDR3 region has 14 residues. Germline-derived CDR1 and CDR2 are MNHNS and SASEGT. The V and J ends lost 4 bases and 5 bases, in that order; junction bases with no gene match: 2. This CDR3 is CASSVGQGNEKLFF. Here the CDR3 DNA reads TGTGCCAGCAGTGTCGGACAGGGGAATGAAAAACTGTTTTTT.